This record looks at one T cell receptor (beta chain) sequence and its context. Its matching antigen is unknown. Sequencing was performed with immunoSEQ multiplex PCR; in TCRdb, only in-frame clones are kept and a portion is missing. Of around 2.5 million clones in the sample, over 85% are singletons; the top ten hold approximately 0.35%. The source of the sample is a study of shared clonotypes between healthy human individuals. Study-wide points: Several donors had 5% to 6.5% of their naive CD4 clonotypes in common. What naive subsets generally showed was a larger estimated richness than memory subsets showed.

The CDR3 is 15 amino acids. Germline V gives CDR1 SGHTA, CDR2 FQGTGA. V was shortened by 5 bases and J by 5 bases, with 16 bases between the two germline ends. Sequenced material: naive CD4+ T cells from PBMCs. Stated subset: CD45RA+ positively selected. This chain links TRBV7-3 with TRBJ2-1, with a tentative D call TRBD2 (6 bases). This receptor was taken from a man aged 18 to 29 in good health. Some clones in this sample may be carry-over from other donors' samples. The CDR3 spells CASSPAREYNNEQFF. The CDR3 coding sequence is TGTGCCAGCAGCCCGGCCCGGGAGTATAACAATGAGCAGTTCTTC.